The subject of this entry is one T cell receptor (beta chain). This CDR3 region has 12 residues. Germline trimming cut 2 bases from V and 8 bases from J; bases unmatched to any gene: 1. Germline V gene sequence: CDR1 ENHRY, CDR2 SYGVKD. This entry is derived from a study of human T cells and chemical hapten exposure. TCRdb redid the calling of the RACE reads with MiXCR, one entry per CDR3 protein. This table has approximately 79,000 distinct CDR3 sequences, 7.5% to 9.5% appearing once. The time point is: pre-sensitization, week 0. The treatment here: therapeutic diphenylcyclopropenone sensitization with weekly scalp DPC.

The genes are TRBV10-3 and TRBJ2-3, with 7 bases lining up with TRBD1. This sequence originates from a man in his forties with alopecia areata. Some clones in this sample may be carry-over from other donors' samples. The sequencing here drew on whole blood, taken in connection with sensitization to the hapten diphenylcyclopropenone (DPC). The CDR3 sequence: CAISEDRATQYF. The CDR3 nucleotides read TGTGCCATCAGTGAGGACAGGGCTACGCAGTATTTT.